These 31 T cell receptor beta chains were sequenced from one sample in a study of cytomegalovirus exposure and HLA in healthy donors. Researchers ran the PCR with 60 Vbeta and 13 Jbeta primers. Generated by immunoSEQ multiplex PCR, the TCRdb table keeps only in-frame clones and is missing some. The sample has about 200,000 clones, about 81% seen once. Sequencing was performed on PBMCs. These receptors all stem from a woman aged 40 to 50 in good health and CMV-seronegative.

This chain links TRBV9 with TRBJ2-7; 14 bases are a match to TRBD2. Germline lookup yields CDR1 SGDLS and CDR2 YYNGEE. This CDR3 is built from 20 residues. V lost 3 bases to trimming and J lost 5 bases; unmatched junction nucleotides: 19. CDR3 in DNA: TGTGCCAGCAGCGGTAGTCCCTCAAGACTAGCGGGAGGGAGATTTCACGAGCAGTACTTC. Residues: CASSGSPSRLAGGRFHEQYF.

The rearrangement uses TRBV27 and TRBJ1-4; D is possibly TRBD1 (5 bases). The CDR3 is made up of 17 amino acids. CDR1 and CDR2 from the germline V gene are MNHEY and SMNVEV (reference sequence). Trimming removed 1 base at V and 1 base at J, with 13 bases between. CDR3 region: CASSLFGGRLTNEKLFF. As DNA, the CDR3 is TGTGCCAGCAGTTTATTCGGGGGAAGGCTAACTAATGAAAAACTGTTTTTT.

This clone was picked up one time. The V gene is TRBV19, the J gene TRBJ1-5; 7 bases agree with TRBD1. V dropped 4 bases and J dropped 3; count of bases not matched to a gene: 21. The length of the CDR3 is 20 residues. CDR1 and CDR2 from the germline V gene are LNHDA and SQIVND (reference sequence). DNA of the CDR3: TGTGCCAGTAGTACCCGAACCATTTTAGGGGGCGGACATTACAATCAGCCCCAGCATTTT. Translating it yields CASSTRTILGGGHYNQPQHF. Full variable domain (outside the CDR3, taken from reference TRBV19 and TRBJ1-5): DGGITQSPKYLFRKEGQNVTLSCEQNLNHDAMYWYRQDPGQGLRLIYYSQIVNDFQKGDIAEGYSVSREKKESFPLTVTSAQKNPTAFYLCASSTRTILGGGHYNQPQHFGDGTRLSIL.

This clone showed up just once. J is TRBJ2-7 and V is TRBV21-1; the table calls TRBD1, which could not be checked here. TRBV21-1 is a recognized pseudogene. This CDR3 spans 14 amino acids. The CDR3 reads CASSKKTGTYEQYF. For the CDR3, the DNA is TGTGCCAGCAGCAAAAAGACAGGGACCTACGAGCAGTACTTC.

J is TRBJ2-7 and V is TRBV5-1; 11 positions agree with TRBD1. The V gene's germline CDR1 is SGHRS and CDR2 YFSETQ. After removal of 3 bases from V and 5 bases from J, the junction contained 4 bases not matched to a gene. The CDR3 totals 14 residues. CDR3 in amino acids: CASSWGTGGDEQYF. CDR3 coding DNA: TGCGCCAGCAGCTGGGGGACAGGGGGGGACGAGCAGTACTTC.

A few counts support this clone. Different DNA sequences within this sample yield the same CDR3. The gene calls are TRBV7-2 and TRBJ2-5; 13 bases are shared with TRBD2. The V gene end was trimmed by 3 bases and the J gene end by 1 base; junction bases not matched to a gene: 2. The CDR3 is 16 residues long. Germline lookup yields CDR1 SGHTA and CDR2 FQGNSA. CDR3 loop: CASSLGLAGSQETQYF. As DNA, the CDR3 is TGTGCCAGCAGCTTGGGACTAGCGGGGAGCCAAGAGACCCAGTACTTC.

The chain combines TRBV19 with TRBJ1-2; TRBD1 aligns across 8 bases. Germline loops: CDR1 LNHDA, CDR2 SQIVND (reference sequence). This CDR3 comprises 15 residues. The ends lost 3 bases at V and 2 bases at J; junction bases unmatched: 5. The DNA of the CDR3 is TGTGCCAGTAGTATTAAGGACAGGGAGAACTATGGCTACACCTTC. Protein sequence: CASSIKDRENYGYTF.

This chain uses TRBV7-8 with TRBJ2-1, with TRBD2 as a possible D gene (5 bases). The germline V and J ends were trimmed by 5 bases and 4 bases, with 12 bases remaining between them. CDR1 and CDR2 from the germline V gene are SGHVS and FQNEAQ. The CDR3 runs to 14 residues. CDR3 loop: CASSPARVYNEQFF. In nucleotides, the CDR3 is TGTGCCAGCAGCCCGGCGAGGGTGTACAATGAGCAGTTCTTC.

CDR3 sequence (DNA): TGTGCCACCCGGGTGTGGAGCAATCAGCCCCAGCATTTT. It specifies CATRVWSNQPQHF. The rearrangement uses TRBV2 and TRBJ1-5; D is uncertain. The ends were cut back, 10 bases at V and 1 base at J, with 11 bases in the middle. CDR3 length: 13 residues. The germline V gene encodes CDR1 SNHLY and CDR2 FYNNEI.

The gene calls are TRBV2 and TRBJ1-1, with 8 bases fitting TRBD1. The germline gives CDR1 SNHLY, CDR2 FYNNEI. This CDR3 is built from 16 residues. V shed 5 bases and J 7 bases; nucleotides not matched to a gene: 15. The chain's CDR3 is CASSSTTGVPENEAFF. CDR3 nucleotides: TGTGCCAGCAGTTCCACGACAGGGGTCCCTGAAAATGAAGCTTTCTTT.

Written as DNA, the CDR3 is TGTGCCACCAGCAGAGAGACAGGGGCATCAAATGAGCAGTTCTTC. Protein product: CATSRETGASNEQFF. The chain couples TRBV15 to TRBJ2-1, with 8 bases lining up with TRBD1. The germline V gene has CDR1 LNHNV and CDR2 YYDKDF (reference sequence). V trimming: 0 bases; J trimming: 7 bases; junction bases outside the gene matches: 5. The CDR3 consists of 15 residues.

The genes are TRBV29-1 and TRBJ2-2; 9 bases are shared with TRBD1. The CDR3 has 12 amino acids. Germline assignment: CDR1 SQVTM and CDR2 ANQGSEA. V was pared by 7 bases and J by 7 bases, with 4 bases of the junction left unmatched. CDR3 sequence (DNA): TGCAGCGCCGGACAGGGGATCGGGGAGCTGTTTTTT. It is translated as CSAGQGIGELFF.

J is TRBJ1-2 and V is TRBV18; tentative D call: TRBD1 (6 bases). Germline V gives CDR1 KGHSH, CDR2 LQKENI. The CDR3 spans 12 residues. Trimming cost V 3 bases and J 4 bases, with 6 bases left between them. CDR3 residues: CASSPDSYGYTF. For the CDR3, the DNA is TGTGCCAGCTCACCGGACAGCTATGGCTACACCTTC.

The chain recombines TRBV30 with TRBJ2-5; 10 bases match TRBD1. V lost 5 bases to trimming and J lost 5 bases; unmatched junction nucleotides: 11. The CDR3 runs to 15 residues. Germline CDR1 and CDR2: GTSNPN and SVGIG (reference sequence). The CDR3 loop reads CAWDLGTGVGETQYF. The CDR3 DNA reads as TGTGCCTGGGACCTAGGGACAGGGGTTGGGGAGACCCAGTACTTC.

This CDR3 is CASSLVGLAGDVGELFF. The DNA for the CDR3 is TGTGCCAGCAGCTTGGTTGGGCTAGCGGGAGACGTCGGGGAGCTGTTTTTT. This chain links TRBV5-6 with TRBJ2-2, with TRBD2 matching over 10 bases. V shed 0 bases, J shed 7 bases, and the junction held 9 bases outside the gene matches. The CDR3 has 17 amino acids. Germline V lookup: CDR1 SGHDT, CDR2 YYEEEE.

This clone was observed a single time. This chain uses TRBV7-3 with TRBJ2-1; 14 positions agree with TRBD2. The J segment lost 4 bases and the V segment lost 4 bases, leaving 3 bases of the junction unmatched. This CDR3 is 16 amino acids long. Looked up from germline, CDR1 is SGHTA and CDR2 is FQGTGA. The DNA of the CDR3 is TGTGCCAGCAGCTCCCGACTAGCGGGAGGGTACAATGAGCAGTTCTTC. Protein product: CASSSRLAGGYNEQFF.

The J gene is TRBJ2-3, the V gene TRBV18; no clear D. This CDR3 region has 12 residues. Trimming cost V 3 bases and J 5 bases, with 6 bases left between them. CDR1 and CDR2 from the germline V gene are KGHSH and LQKENI. The CDR3 sequence: CASSPRKDTQYF. DNA of the CDR3: TGTGCCAGCTCACCGCGAAAAGATACGCAGTATTTT.

V is TRBV28 and J is TRBJ2-7; D possibly corresponds to TRBD1 (5 bases). CDR1 and CDR2 from the germline V gene are MDHEN and SYDVKM. The CDR3 is 14 residues long. V lost 2 bases and J 7 bases, leaving 15 bases between the germline ends. Here the CDR3 reads CASSLIAGRQEQYF. CDR3 bases: TGTGCCAGCAGTTTAATCGCCGGCAGACAGGAGCAGTACTTC.

Turning to this clone: Other DNA sequences in this specimen translate into the identical CDR3. The genes are TRBV11-2 and TRBJ2-7; 8 bases fit TRBD2. Per germline, CDR1 SGHAT and CDR2 FQNNGV. The trim removed 1 base at V and 4 bases at J, leaving 3 bases unmatched. The length of the CDR3 is 14 residues. The CDR3 loop reads CASSLAGGPYEQYF. The CDR3, as DNA: TGTGCCAGCAGCTTAGCGGGAGGGCCGTACGAGCAGTACTTC.

This chain uses TRBV6-4 with TRBJ2-1, with TRBD1 identical over 7 bases. The CDR3 covers 14 residues. The junction had 5 bases not matched to a gene; V was cut back by 7 bases and J by 2 bases. Germline V gives CDR1 MRHNA, CDR2 SNTAGT. CDR3 amino acids: CASKRDSAYNEQFF. The CDR3 DNA is TGTGCCAGCAAAAGGGACAGTGCCTACAATGAGCAGTTCTTC.

This chain joins TRBV5-1 and TRBJ2-7; TRBD2 matches at 7 bases. The CDR3 runs to 15 residues. V was clipped by 2 bases and J by 0 bases; unmatched bases: 5. The V gene's germline CDR1 is SGHRS and CDR2 YFSETQ. The CDR3 region has the DNA TGCGCCAGCAGCTTCGACCGGGGGGTCTCCTACGAGCAGTACTTC. Its protein product is CASSFDRGVSYEQYF.

The V and J genes are TRBV7-6 and TRBJ1-5; 9 positions agree with TRBD1. Per the germline V gene, CDR1 is SGHVS and CDR2 is FNYEAQ. This CDR3 contains 15 residues. V gave up 4 bases and J gave up 7 bases; unmatched junction bases: 8. The CDR3: CASSSGTGNGQPQHF. DNA of the CDR3: TGTGCCAGCAGCTCCGGGACAGGGAATGGCCAGCCCCAGCATTTT.

This clone was counted a few times. The gene calls are TRBV19 and TRBJ1-5; TRBD1 agrees at 8 bases. The CDR3 runs 14 residues. After removal of 8 bases from V and 9 bases from J, the junction contained 12 bases not matched to a gene. Germline V gives CDR1 LNHDA, CDR2 SQIVND (reference sequence). Written as DNA, the CDR3 is TGTGCCAGTCTACAGGGGGGAGGGGGTGGGCCCCAGCATTTT. It yields the protein CASLQGGGGGPQHF.

This clone showed up just once. The J gene is TRBJ2-5, the V gene TRBV5-1; the D gene is possibly TRBD1 (6 bases). This CDR3 spans 15 amino acids. Looked up from germline, CDR1 is SGHRS and CDR2 is YFSETQ. V was shortened by 4 bases and J by 5 bases, with 18 bases between the two germline ends. In nucleotides, the CDR3 is TGCGCCAGCAGCCCCAACCGAGGGGGTAGGGAGACCCAGTACTTC. It yields the protein CASSPNRGGRETQYF.

This chain links TRBV2 with TRBJ2-1, with 7 bases aligning to TRBD2. V dropped 8 bases and J dropped 7; count of bases not matched to a gene: 8. The germline V gene encodes CDR1 SNHLY and CDR2 FYNNEI. The CDR3 has 13 residues. The CDR3 nucleotides read TGTGCCAGCGCTAGCCCCGGGGGGAATGAGCAGTTCTTC. Translation gives CASASPGGNEQFF. The whole variable domain, remainder taken from reference TRBV2 and TRBJ2-1, is EPEVTQTPSHQVTQMGQEVILRCVPISNHLYFYWYRQILGQKVEFLVSFYNNEISEKSEIFDDQFSVERPDGSNFTLKIRSTKLEDSAMYFCASASPGGNEQFFGPGTRLTVL.

The chain uses TRBV28 and TRBJ1-2, with 9 bases identical to TRBD1. J gave up 5 bases and V 6 bases, and 10 bases lay outside the gene matches. CDR3 length: 15 residues. CDR1 MDHEN and CDR2 SYDVKM come from the germline V gene. CDR3 bases: TGTGCCAGCAGGGAAACAGGGGGCGTTAGATATGGCTACACCTTC. It codes for CASRETGGVRYGYTF.

The chain recombines TRBV7-8 with TRBJ1-5; D not certain. Trimming removed 5 bases from V and 3 bases from J, with 8 bases in between. CDR3 length: 13 amino acids. CDR1 is SGHVS and CDR2 is FQNEAQ in the germline V gene. CDR3 DNA sequence: TGTGCCAGCAGCGGCCTGAACAATCAGCCCCAGCATTTT. Protein product: CASSGLNNQPQHF.

The chain carries TRBV19 and TRBJ1-1; tentatively, D is TRBD1 (5 bases). Trimming pared 5 bases from V and 5 bases from J, leaving 18 bases between. The germline V gene encodes CDR1 LNHDA and CDR2 SQIVND (reference sequence). This CDR3 has 15 amino acids. CDR3 coding DNA: TGTGCCAGTAGTTTACCCGGTGGGGGGAGGACTGAAGCTTTCTTT. It encodes CASSLPGGGRTEAFF.

The chain recombines TRBV30 with TRBJ1-2; the match to TRBD1 covers 7 bases. Germline loops: CDR1 GTSNPN, CDR2 SVGIG (reference sequence). V trimming: 5 bases; J trimming: 3 bases; junction bases outside the gene matches: 12. CDR3 length equals 15 residues. The DNA for the CDR3 is TGTGCCTGGGATCTAGACAGGGCGAATGACTATGGCTACACCTTC. Its protein product is CAWDLDRANDYGYTF.

The DNA of the CDR3 is TGTGCCAATGACAGAGGCGAGCAGTACTTC. Residues: CANDRGEQYF. The chain recombines TRBV6-7 with TRBJ2-7, with D possibly matching TRBD1 (5 bases). TRBV6-7 is annotated as an ORF whose role is uncertain. The CDR3 sequence is 10 residues long. V was pared by 10 bases and J by 6 bases, with 10 bases between.

The chain combines TRBV14 with TRBJ2-2, with TRBD1 matching 8 bases. The germline V gene has CDR1 SGHDN and CDR2 FVKESK. The CDR3 consists of 15 residues. Trimming took 4 bases from V and 5 from J; bases not matched to a gene: 6. Here the CDR3 DNA reads TGTGCCAGCAGCCCCCAGGGGGCCGTGACCGGGGAGCTGTTTTTT. The encoded protein is CASSPQGAVTGELFF.